In its sample, the clone carrying this TCR beta chain was seen many times. Antigen unknown. The sample originates from a study of blood T cells in healthy people across ages. The study, taken as a whole, reports: More naive CD4+ cells and higher diversity were found in long-lived than in aged donors.

Germline CDR1 is MNHEY and CDR2 is SVGAGI. The CDR3 runs to 12 residues. V shed 2 bases and J shed 4 bases, with 6 bases lying between them. It was with a sample-barcoded 5' primer and a J-beta primer mix that a second PCR of roughly 7 to 12 cycles was run. Each single sample gave us at least 2.5 million CDR3-containing paired-end reads. One entry per CDR3 protein results from TCRdb running MiXCR on the 5' RACE reads. The sample holds 800,000 to 950,000 distinct CDR3 sequences, about 29% seen once. This sample also belongs to another study, concerning T cells of mothers and their children.

This sequence was found in a woman in her 40s in good health. Sequencing used blood. The rearrangement joins TRBV6-5 to TRBJ2-7, with D tentatively TRBD1 (5 bases). CDR3 sequence reads: CASSYRGYEQYF. As DNA, the CDR3 is TGTGCCAGCAGTTACAGGGGTTACGAGCAGTACTTC.